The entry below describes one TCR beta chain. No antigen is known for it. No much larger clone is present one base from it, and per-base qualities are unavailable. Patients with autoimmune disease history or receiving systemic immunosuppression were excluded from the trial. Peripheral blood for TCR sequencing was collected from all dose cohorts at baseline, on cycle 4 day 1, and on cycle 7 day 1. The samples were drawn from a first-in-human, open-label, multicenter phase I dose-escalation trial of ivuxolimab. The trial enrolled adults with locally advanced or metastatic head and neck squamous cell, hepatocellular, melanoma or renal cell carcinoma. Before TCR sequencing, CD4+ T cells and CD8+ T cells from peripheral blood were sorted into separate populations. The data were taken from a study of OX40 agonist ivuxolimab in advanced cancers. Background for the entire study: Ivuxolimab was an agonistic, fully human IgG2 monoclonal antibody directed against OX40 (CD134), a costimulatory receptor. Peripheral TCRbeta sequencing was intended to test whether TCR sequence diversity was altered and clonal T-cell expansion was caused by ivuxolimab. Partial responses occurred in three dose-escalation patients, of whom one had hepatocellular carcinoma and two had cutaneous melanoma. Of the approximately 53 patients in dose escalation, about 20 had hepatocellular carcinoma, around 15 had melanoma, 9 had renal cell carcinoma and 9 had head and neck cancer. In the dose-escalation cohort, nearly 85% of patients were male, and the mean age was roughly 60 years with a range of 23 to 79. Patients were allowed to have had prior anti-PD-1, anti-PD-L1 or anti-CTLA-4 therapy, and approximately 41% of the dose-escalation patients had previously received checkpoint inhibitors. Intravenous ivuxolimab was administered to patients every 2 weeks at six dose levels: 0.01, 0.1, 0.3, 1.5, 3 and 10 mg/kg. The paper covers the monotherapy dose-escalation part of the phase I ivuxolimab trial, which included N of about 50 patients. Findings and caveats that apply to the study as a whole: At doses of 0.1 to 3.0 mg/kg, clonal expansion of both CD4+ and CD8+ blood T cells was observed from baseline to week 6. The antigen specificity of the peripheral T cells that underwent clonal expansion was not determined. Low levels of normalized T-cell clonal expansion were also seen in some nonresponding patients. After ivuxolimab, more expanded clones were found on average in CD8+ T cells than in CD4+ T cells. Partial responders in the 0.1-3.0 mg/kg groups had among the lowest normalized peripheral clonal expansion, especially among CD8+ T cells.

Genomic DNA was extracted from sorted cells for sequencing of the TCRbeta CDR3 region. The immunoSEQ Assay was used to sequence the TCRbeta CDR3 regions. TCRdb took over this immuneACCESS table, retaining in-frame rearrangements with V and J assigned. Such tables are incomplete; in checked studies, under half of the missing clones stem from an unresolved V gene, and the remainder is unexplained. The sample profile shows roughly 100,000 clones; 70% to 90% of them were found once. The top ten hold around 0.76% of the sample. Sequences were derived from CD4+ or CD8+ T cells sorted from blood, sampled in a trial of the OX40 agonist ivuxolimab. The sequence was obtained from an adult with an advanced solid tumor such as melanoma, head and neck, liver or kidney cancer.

The DNA sequence reads TGTGCCAGCAGCAATTATCTAACAGGCACCATATATTTT. Its protein reads: CASSNYLTGTIYF. The chain is encoded by TRBV7-2 joined to TRBJ1-3, with TRBD1 perhaps the D gene, on 5 matching bases. Reading from cysteine to phenylalanine, the CDR3 counts 13 amino acids. The kept DNA is CDR3 alone, 39 bases in frame from the first base. V is pared back by 5 bases and J by 9 bases, with 14 bases lying between the germline termini. CDR1 and CDR2 (SGHTA, FQGNSA) derive from the germline V gene.